These 23 T cell receptor beta chains share one sample of origin, sequenced in a study of T cell repertoires in cytomegalovirus infection. Antigens for these TCRs are unknown. From the reads, TCRdb called clonotypes with MiXCR, one entry per CDR3 protein. This table has around 69,000 distinct CDR3 sequences, 20% appearing once. Material: CD8+ T cells from cultured PBMCs, obtained from culture after CMV antigen stimulation. The receptor set was obtained from a human donor in good health (CMV status not recorded). Some clones in this sample may be carry-over from other donors' samples.

This clonotype occurred a few times. This sequence joins TRBV7-2 and TRBJ1-5, with 8 nucleotides matching TRBD1. The CDR3 has 15 amino acids. The germline gives CDR1 SGHTA, CDR2 FQGNSA. V shed 5 bases and J 6 bases; nucleotides not matched to a gene: 9. CDR3 sequence reads: CASSTNRGSSQPQHF. The CDR3 DNA reads TGTGCCAGCAGCACAAACAGGGGGTCAAGTCAGCCCCAGCATTTT.

This clonotype appeared a few times. The chain combines TRBV6-6 with TRBJ1-3, with a tentative D call TRBD1 (5 bases). Germline CDR1 is MNHNY and CDR2 is SVGAGI (reference sequence). V lost 1 base and J lost 4, with 14 bases in between. There are 16 residues in the CDR3. CDR3 region: CASSYLRGDSGNTIYF. CDR3 coding DNA: TGTGCCAGCAGTTACTTGCGGGGCGATTCCGGAAACACCATATATTTT.

DNA for the CDR3: TGTGCCAGCACCAAGACAGGGAGTTCCTACGAGCAGTACTTC. Protein product: CASTKTGSSYEQYF. The chain recombines TRBV6-5 with TRBJ2-7, with TRBD1 matching 7 bases. The germline gives CDR1 MNHEY, CDR2 SVGAGI. Trimming at V came to 7 bases and at J to 1 base, leaving 7 bases not matched to a gene. The CDR3 length is 14 residues.

This CDR3 is CASSQGLRQGQRNYGYTF. The CDR3, as DNA: TGTGCCAGCAGCCAAGGGCTCCGGCAGGGACAGAGGAACTATGGCTACACCTTC. This sequence joins TRBV3-1 and TRBJ1-2; 7 nucleotides match TRBD1. V dropped 1 base and J dropped 2; count of bases not matched to a gene: 13. The V gene's germline CDR1 is LGHDT and CDR2 YNNKEL (reference sequence). This CDR3 comprises 18 residues.

The chain uses TRBV27 and TRBJ1-5, with D uncertain. Deletions cut 2 bases from V and 6 bases from J, with 11 bases between. The CDR3 runs to 14 residues. Per germline, CDR1 MNHEY and CDR2 SMNVEV (reference sequence). DNA for the CDR3: TGTGCCAGCAGTTTACAGGCGTTCGGTCAGCCCCAGCATTTT. Its protein is CASSLQAFGQPQHF.

The CDR3 region has the DNA TGTGCCAGCAGCTTTAGCGGGGGGGCTCCCGAGCAGTACTTC. This translates into CASSFSGGAPEQYF. This sequence joins TRBV7-2 and TRBJ2-7; 11 positions agree with TRBD2. Unmatched junction bases numbered 4, after V lost 3 bases and J lost 6 bases. Germline lookup yields CDR1 SGHTA and CDR2 FQGNSA. This CDR3 is built from 14 residues.

This clonotype has only a few counts. The chain couples TRBV27 to TRBJ1-5; 7 nucleotides agree with TRBD1. V gave up 2 bases and J gave up 1 base; unmatched junction bases: 2. Germline V gene data show CDR1 as MNHEY and CDR2 as SMNVEV (reference sequence). This CDR3 is 15 amino acids long. This chain's CDR3 is CASSLGGGSNQPQHF. The CDR3 bases are TGTGCCAGCAGTTTAGGAGGGGGCAGCAATCAGCCCCAGCATTTT.

The chain is built from TRBV11-2 and TRBJ1-1, with 7 bases matching TRBD1. Germline V lookup: CDR1 SGHAT, CDR2 FQNNGV. The CDR3 runs to 14 residues. V lost 5 bases and J lost 1; bases outside the gene matches: 4. The CDR3 bases are TGTGCCAGCAGCCCGGGACAGCAGAACACTGAAGCTTTCTTT. This sequence encodes CASSPGQQNTEAFF. The full variable domain, with the rest looked up from reference TRBV11-2 and TRBJ1-1, is EAGVAQSPRYKIIEKRQSVAFWCNPISGHATLYWYQQILGQGPKLLIQFQNNGVVDDSQLPKDRFSAERLKGVDSTLKIQPAKLEDSAVYLCASSPGQQNTEAFFGQGTRLTVV.

This clonotype came up a few times. The rearrangement uses TRBV4-1 and TRBJ2-7, with D possibly TRBD1 on 6 matching bases. Germline V lookup: CDR1 MGHRA, CDR2 YSYEKL. The CDR3 has 15 amino acids. V lost 3 bases to trimming and J lost 3 bases, with 15 bases between them. The CDR3 nucleotides read TGCGCCAGCAGCCACCGGTTGACAGGACTCTACGAGCAGTACTTC. This gives the protein CASSHRLTGLYEQYF.

This clonotype appeared a few times. The V and J genes are TRBV27 and TRBJ1-1, with D perhaps matching TRBD1 (5 bases). V was shortened by 0 bases and J by 7 bases, with 12 bases between the two germline ends. This CDR3 contains 14 residues. Germline CDR1 and CDR2: MNHEY and SMNVEV (reference sequence). CDR3 region: CASSLSRVTVEAFF. In DNA, the CDR3 is TGTGCCAGCAGTTTATCGAGGGTGACAGTTGAAGCTTTCTTT.

The chain links TRBV2 to TRBJ2-1; 8 nucleotides match TRBD2. The CDR3 is made up of 15 amino acids. With 1 base clipped from V and 3 bases from J, the junction kept 2 bases outside the gene matches. The V gene's germline CDR1 is SNHLY and CDR2 FYNNEI. The CDR3 DNA sequence: TGTGCCAGCAGTGAAGTAGCGGGGTACTACAATGAGCAGTTCTTC. Translating gives CASSEVAGYYNEQFF. The full variable domain, completed using reference TRBV2 and TRBJ2-1, is EPEVTQTPSHQVTQMGQEVILRCVPISNHLYFYWYRQILGQKVEFLVSFYNNEISEKSEIFDDQFSVERPDGSNFTLKIRSTKLEDSAMYFCASSEVAGYYNEQFFGPGTRLTVL.

The CDR3 is CASTWSHQETQYF. DNA for the CDR3: TGTGCCAGCACTTGGTCCCATCAAGAGACCCAGTACTTC. This chain links TRBV7-9 with TRBJ2-5; D unclear. Trimming shortened V by 7 bases and J by 2 bases, and 11 bases separated the two germline ends. Germline CDR1 reads SEHNR; CDR2 reads FQNEAQ (reference sequence). This CDR3 is 13 amino acids long.

J is TRBJ2-7 and V is TRBV27; 7 bases agree with TRBD1. This CDR3 has 19 residues. The ends lost 4 bases at V and 1 base at J; junction bases unmatched: 19. The germline V gene has CDR1 MNHEY and CDR2 SMNVEV (reference sequence). CDR3 residues: CASSSPSFMTGKRSYEQYF. Here the CDR3 DNA reads TGTGCCAGCAGTTCACCCTCCTTCATGACAGGGAAGAGATCCTACGAGCAGTACTTC.

This clonotype occurred once. The J gene is TRBJ1-1, the V gene TRBV11-1; D is ambiguous. The V gene lost 2 bases and the J gene lost 3 bases, with 7 bases spanning the gap. The CDR3 has 13 amino acids. Germline V gene data show CDR1 as SGHAT and CDR2 as FQDESV (reference sequence). The CDR3 is CASSLSPDTEAFF. DNA of the CDR3: TGTGCCAGCAGCTTAAGCCCGGACACTGAAGCTTTCTTT.

The chain employs TRBV9 and TRBJ1-1; D may be TRBD1 (6 bases). The CDR3 is 15 amino acids. V shed 4 bases and J shed 7 bases, with 20 bases lying between them. Germline V gives CDR1 SGDLS, CDR2 YYNGEE. This chain's CDR3 is CASSRIRDTPNEAFF. The CDR3 coding sequence is TGTGCCAGCAGCCGCATCCGGGACACTCCCAATGAAGCTTTCTTT. Complete variable domain (other parts from reference TRBV9 and TRBJ1-1): DSGVTQTPKHLITATGQRVTLRCSPRSGDLSVYWYQQSLDQGLQFLIQYYNGEERAKGNILERFSAQQFPDLHSELNLSSLELGDSALYFCASSRIRDTPNEAFFGQGTRLTVV.

At least ten counts were recorded for this clonotype. V gene TRBV12-3 or TRBV12-4 combines with J gene TRBJ1-5, with TRBD1 matching 10 bases. This CDR3 comprises 14 residues. V lost 3 bases and J lost 5; bases outside the gene matches: 1. The CDR3 coding sequence is TGTGCCAGCAGTTTTGGGACAGGGGATCAGCCCCAGCATTTT. Amino acids: CASSFGTGDQPQHF.

V gene TRBV7-2 combines with J gene TRBJ2-1; weak D call: TRBD2 (5 bases). The CDR3 is made up of 14 amino acids. Per germline, CDR1 SGHTA and CDR2 FQGNSA. The germline V and J ends were trimmed by 5 bases and 8 bases, with 16 bases remaining between them. CDR3 nucleotide sequence: TGTGCCAGCAGCCCTAGACTACTAAAGGATGAGCAGTTCTTC. This translates into CASSPRLLKDEQFF.

This clonotype has a handful of counts. The genes are TRBV28 and TRBJ1-5, with D maybe TRBD1 (5 bases). V was shortened by 8 bases and J by 11 bases, with 25 bases between the two germline ends. This CDR3 spans 15 amino acids. Germline CDR1 and CDR2: MDHEN and SYDVKM. The CDR3 bases are TGTGCCAGCCAGCACGGGACCTCTTATTTTGATGCCCAGCATTTT. Translation: CASQHGTSYFDAQHF.

The J gene is TRBJ1-1, the V gene TRBV7-8; the match to TRBD1 covers 8 bases. Germline V gene lookup returns CDR1 SGHVS and CDR2 FQNEAQ. With V trimmed by 4 bases and J by 4 bases, 8 bases remained unmatched. The CDR3 extends over 15 amino acids. The CDR3 bases are TGTGCCAGCAGCTCTCGGACAGGGACGACCACTGAAGCTTTCTTT. The encoded protein is CASSSRTGTTTEAFF.

The J gene is TRBJ2-1, the V gene TRBV27; D is perhaps TRBD1 (6 bases). Germline CDR1 is MNHEY and CDR2 is SMNVEV (reference sequence). The CDR3 runs to 14 residues. The V end was cut by 2 bases, the J end by 4 bases, with 9 bases between. CDR3 DNA sequence: TGTGCCAGCAGTTTAAGTCAGGGGTACAATGAGCAGTTCTTC. This gives the protein CASSLSQGYNEQFF.

This sequence joins TRBV6-1 and TRBJ1-5; D uncertain. Germline values: CDR1 MNHNS, CDR2 SASEGT. The CDR3 consists of 15 residues. V was shortened by 7 bases and J by 11 bases, with 24 bases between the two germline ends. The chain's CDR3 is CASTLDGSQSWAQHF. CDR3 nucleotide sequence: TGTGCCAGCACCCTCGACGGATCTCAATCATGGGCCCAGCATTTT.

This clonotype was recorded only once. The chain is built from TRBV12-3 or TRBV12-4 and TRBJ1-5, with a possible D match to TRBD1 (5 bases). The CDR3 has 15 amino acids. V lost 0 bases to trimming and J lost 1 base, with 7 bases between them. The CDR3 sequence: CASSLAKGSNQPQHF. DNA of the CDR3: TGTGCCAGCAGTTTAGCGAAGGGGAGCAATCAGCCCCAGCATTTT.

This clonotype was seen only a few times. V is TRBV12-3 or TRBV12-4 and J is TRBJ1-6, with D unresolved. This CDR3 is 15 amino acids long. Trimming cost V 2 bases and J 6 bases, with 11 bases left between them. Here the CDR3 reads CASSLRTETNSPLHF. CDR3 nucleotides: TGTGCCAGCAGTTTAAGAACAGAGACTAATTCACCCCTCCACTTT.